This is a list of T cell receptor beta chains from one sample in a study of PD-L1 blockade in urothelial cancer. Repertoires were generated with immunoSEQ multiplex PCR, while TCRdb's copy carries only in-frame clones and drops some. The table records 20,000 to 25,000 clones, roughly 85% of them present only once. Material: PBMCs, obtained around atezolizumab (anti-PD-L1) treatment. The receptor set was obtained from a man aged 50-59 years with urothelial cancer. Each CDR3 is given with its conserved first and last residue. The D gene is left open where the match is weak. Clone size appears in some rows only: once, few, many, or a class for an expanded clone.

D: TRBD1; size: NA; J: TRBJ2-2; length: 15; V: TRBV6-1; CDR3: CASSEATGYTGELFF; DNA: TGTGCCAGCAGTGAAGCGACAGGGTACACCGGGGAGCTGTTTTTT
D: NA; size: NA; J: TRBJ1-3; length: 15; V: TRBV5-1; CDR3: CASSLAQGSGNTIYF; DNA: TGCGCCAGCAGCTTGGCACAGGGATCTGGAAACACCATATATTTT
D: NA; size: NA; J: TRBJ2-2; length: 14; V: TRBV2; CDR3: CASSEVISVGELFF; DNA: TGTGCCAGCAGTGAGGTCATTTCAGTCGGGGAGCTGTTTTTT
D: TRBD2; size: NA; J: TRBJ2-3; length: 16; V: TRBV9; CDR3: CASSVAGGGALDTQYF; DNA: TGTGCCAGCAGCGTAGCCGGCGGGGGGGCTTTGGATACGCAGTATTTT
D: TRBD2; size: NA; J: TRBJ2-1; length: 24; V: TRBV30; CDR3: CAWSPRGTTRTSGRVPESYNEQFF; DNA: TGTGCCTGGAGTCCCAGGGGAACTACACGGACTAGCGGGAGGGTCCCCGAATCCTACAATGAGCAGTTCTTC
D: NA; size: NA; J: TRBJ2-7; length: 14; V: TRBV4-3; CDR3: CASSQDSRAVEQYF; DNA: TGCGCCAGCAGCCAAGATAGCAGGGCCGTCGAGCAGTACTTC
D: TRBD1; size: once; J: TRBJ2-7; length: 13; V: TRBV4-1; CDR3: CASSPDRGYEQYF; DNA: TGCGCCAGCAGCCCGGACAGGGGTTACGAGCAGTACTTC
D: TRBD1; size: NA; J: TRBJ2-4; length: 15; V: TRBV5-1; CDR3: CASSLGGTGFNIQYF; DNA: TGCGCCAGCAGCTTGGGTGGGACAGGGTTTAACATTCAGTACTTC
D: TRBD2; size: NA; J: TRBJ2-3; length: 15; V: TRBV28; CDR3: CASKAGAGAGDTQYF; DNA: TGTGCCAGCAAGGCAGGAGCGGGAGCGGGAGATACGCAGTATTTT
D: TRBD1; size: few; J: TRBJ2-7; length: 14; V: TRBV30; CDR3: CAWRGQDFSYEQYF; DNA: TGTGCCTGGCGAGGACAGGACTTCTCCTACGAGCAGTACTTC
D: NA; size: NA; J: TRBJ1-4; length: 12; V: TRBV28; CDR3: CASSEILSGLFF; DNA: TGTGCCAGCAGTGAAATCCTGAGCGGCCTGTTTTTT
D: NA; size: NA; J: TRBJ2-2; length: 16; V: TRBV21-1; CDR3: CASSTLGQSDTGELFF; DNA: TGTGCCAGCAGTACCCTAGGACAGTCAGACACCGGGGAGCTGTTTTTT
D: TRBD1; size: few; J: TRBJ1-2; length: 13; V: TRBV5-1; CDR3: CASSFDRVDGYTF; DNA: TGCGCCAGCAGCTTTGACAGGGTCGATGGCTACACCTTC
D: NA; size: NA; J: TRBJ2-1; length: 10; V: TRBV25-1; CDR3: CASSLHEQFF; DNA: TGTGCCAGCAGCCTCCATGAGCAGTTCTTC
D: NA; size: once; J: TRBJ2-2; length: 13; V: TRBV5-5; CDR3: CASSRQPTGELFF; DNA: TGTGCCAGCAGCCGACAGCCTACCGGGGAGCTGTTTTTT
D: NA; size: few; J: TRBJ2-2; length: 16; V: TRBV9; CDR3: CASSVGGSGKTGELFF; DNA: TGTGCCAGCAGCGTAGGGGGTAGCGGCAAGACCGGGGAGCTGTTTTTT
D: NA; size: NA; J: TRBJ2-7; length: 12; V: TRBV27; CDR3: CASSLYGYEQYF; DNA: TGTGCCAGCAGCTTGTACGGGTACGAGCAGTACTTC
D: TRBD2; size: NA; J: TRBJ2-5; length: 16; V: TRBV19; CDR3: CASSMTSGSFGETQYF; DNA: TGTGCCAGTAGTATGACTAGCGGGAGTTTTGGAGAGACCCAGTACTTC
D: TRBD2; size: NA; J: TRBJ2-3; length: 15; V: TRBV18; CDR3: CASSTSGGVTDTQYF; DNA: TGTGCCAGTTCCACTAGCGGGGGGGTCACAGATACGCAGTATTTT
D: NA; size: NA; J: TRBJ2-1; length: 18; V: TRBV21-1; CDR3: CASRMFPTASGGGNEQFF; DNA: TGTGCCAGCCGAATGTTCCCCACGGCTAGCGGGGGAGGGAATGAGCAGTTCTTC
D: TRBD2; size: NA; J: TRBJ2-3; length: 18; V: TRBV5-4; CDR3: CASSPGGASGGRTDTQYF; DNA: TGTGCCAGCAGCCCGGGAGGGGCTAGCGGGGGCCGCACAGATACGCAGTATTTT
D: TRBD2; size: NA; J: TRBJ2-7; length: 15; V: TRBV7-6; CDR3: CASSTLAGGTYEQYF; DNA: TGTGCCAGCAGTACCTTAGCGGGGGGGACATACGAGCAGTACTTC
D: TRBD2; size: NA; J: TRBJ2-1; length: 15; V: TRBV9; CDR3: CASSVLASGIGEQFF; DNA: TGTGCCAGCAGCGTATTGGCTAGCGGGATCGGTGAGCAGTTCTTC
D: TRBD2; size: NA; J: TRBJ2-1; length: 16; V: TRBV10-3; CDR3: CAVKDPGTSGYNEQFF; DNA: TGTGCCGTCAAAGACCCCGGGACTAGCGGTTACAATGAGCAGTTCTTC
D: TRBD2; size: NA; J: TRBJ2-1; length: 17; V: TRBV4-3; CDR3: CASSQDGASGSYNEQFF; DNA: TGCGCCAGCAGCCAAGATGGAGCTAGCGGGAGCTACAATGAGCAGTTCTTC
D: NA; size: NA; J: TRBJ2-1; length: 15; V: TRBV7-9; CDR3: CASSLLDLIGNEQFF; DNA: TGTGCCAGCAGCTTGCTGGACTTAATCGGCAATGAGCAGTTCTTC
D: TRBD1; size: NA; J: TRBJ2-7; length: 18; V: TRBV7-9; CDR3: CASSLALRSRDSLDEQYF; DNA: TGTGCCAGCAGCTTAGCGCTTCGATCCCGGGACAGTCTCGACGAGCAGTACTTC
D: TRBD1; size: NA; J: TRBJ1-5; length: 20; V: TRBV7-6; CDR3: CASSPWDRTRGMGSNQPQHF; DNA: TGTGCCAGCAGCCCCTGGGACAGGACGCGCGGCATGGGTAGCAATCAGCCCCAGCATTTT
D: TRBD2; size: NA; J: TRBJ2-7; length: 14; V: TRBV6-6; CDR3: CASTPATSGGEQYF; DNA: TGTGCCAGCACCCCGGCGACTAGCGGGGGGGAGCAGTACTTC
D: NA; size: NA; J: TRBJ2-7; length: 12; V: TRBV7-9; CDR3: CASSFTGYEQYF; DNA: TGTGCCAGCAGCTTTACAGGTTACGAGCAGTACTTC
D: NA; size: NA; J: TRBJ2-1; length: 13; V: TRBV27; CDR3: CASKNGAYNEQFF; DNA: TGTGCCAGCAAGAATGGAGCCTACAATGAGCAGTTCTTC
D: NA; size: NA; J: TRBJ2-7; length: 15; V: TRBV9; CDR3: CASSVGGASSYEQYF; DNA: TGTGCCAGCAGCGTAGGCGGGGCCAGCTCCTACGAGCAGTACTTC
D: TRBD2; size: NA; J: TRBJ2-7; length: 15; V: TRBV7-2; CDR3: CASSLERGRGDEQYF; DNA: TGTGCCAGCAGCTTAGAGCGGGGTAGGGGCGACGAGCAGTACTTC
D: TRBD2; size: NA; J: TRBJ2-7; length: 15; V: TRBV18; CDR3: CASRPLAGGSYEQYF; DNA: TGTGCCAGCCGTCCCCTAGCGGGGGGCTCCTACGAGCAGTACTTC
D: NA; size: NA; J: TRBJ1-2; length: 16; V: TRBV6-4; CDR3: CASSDLPFQGLYGYTF; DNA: TGTGCCAGCAGTGACTTACCTTTCCAGGGGCTCTATGGCTACACCTTC
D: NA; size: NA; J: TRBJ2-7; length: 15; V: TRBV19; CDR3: CASSTGLRGSYEQYF; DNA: TGTGCCAGTTCCACAGGGTTAAGGGGCTCCTACGAGCAGTACTTC
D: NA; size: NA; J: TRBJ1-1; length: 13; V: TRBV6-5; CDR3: CASSYGRNTEAFF; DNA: TGTGCCAGCAGTTACGGCCGGAACACTGAAGCTTTCTTT
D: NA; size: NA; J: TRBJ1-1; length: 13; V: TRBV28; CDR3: CASSLLVNTEAFF; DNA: TGTGCCAGCAGTTTATTAGTGAACACTGAAGCTTTCTTT
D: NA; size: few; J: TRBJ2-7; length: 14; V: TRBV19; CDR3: CASSLTGLQYEQYF; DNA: TGTGCCAGTAGTCTTACGGGACTGCAGTACGAGCAGTACTTC
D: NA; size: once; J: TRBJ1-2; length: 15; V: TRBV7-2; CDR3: CASSPALSGTYGYTF; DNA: TGTGCCAGCAGCCCCGCGTTGTCGGGGACTTATGGCTACACCTTC
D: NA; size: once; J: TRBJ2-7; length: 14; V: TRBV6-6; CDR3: CASTKTGSGDEQYF; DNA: TGTGCCAGCACCAAAACGGGGTCTGGGGATGAGCAGTACTTC
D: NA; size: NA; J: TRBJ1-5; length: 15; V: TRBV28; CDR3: CASSLTQASNQPQHF; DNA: TGTGCCAGCAGTTTAACACAGGCGAGCAATCAGCCCCAGCATTTT
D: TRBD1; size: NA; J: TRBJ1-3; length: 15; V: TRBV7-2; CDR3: CASSSPGGTGNTIYF; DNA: TGTGCCAGCAGCTCGCCAGGGGGGACGGGAAACACCATATATTTT
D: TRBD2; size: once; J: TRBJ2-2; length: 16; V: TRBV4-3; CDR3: CASSQARGLATGELFF; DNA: TGCGCCAGCAGCCAGGCAAGGGGACTAGCCACCGGGGAGCTGTTTTTT
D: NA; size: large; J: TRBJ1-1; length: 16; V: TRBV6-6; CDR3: CASSYSVAEHGTEAFF; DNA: TGTGCCAGCAGTTACTCTGTCGCGGAACATGGCACTGAAGCTTTCTTT
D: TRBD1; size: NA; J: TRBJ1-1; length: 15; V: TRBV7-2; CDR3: CASSLWTGLNTEAFF; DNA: TGTGCCAGCAGCTTATGGACAGGGCTGAACACTGAAGCTTTCTTT
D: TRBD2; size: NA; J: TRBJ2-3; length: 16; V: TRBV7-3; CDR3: CASSLGTSGGTDTQYF; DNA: TGTGCCAGCAGCTTAGGGACTAGCGGGGGCACAGATACGCAGTATTTT
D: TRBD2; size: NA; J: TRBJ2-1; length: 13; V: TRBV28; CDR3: CASSAQPGLAQFF; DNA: TGTGCCAGCAGTGCTCAGCCGGGACTAGCACAGTTCTTC
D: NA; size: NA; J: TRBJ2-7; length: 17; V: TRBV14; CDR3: CASTDSLGSSSEYEQYF; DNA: TGTGCCAGCACCGACTCACTCGGCTCGAGTAGCGAGTACGAGCAGTACTTC
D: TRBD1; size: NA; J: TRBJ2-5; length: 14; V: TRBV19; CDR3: CASGTGGALETQYF; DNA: TGTGCCAGTGGGACAGGGGGCGCGTTAGAGACCCAGTACTTC
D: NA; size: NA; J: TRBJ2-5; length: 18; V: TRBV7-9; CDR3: CASSALISRPITGETQYF; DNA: TGTGCCAGCAGCGCTCTAATATCTAGGCCGATAACGGGAGAGACCCAGTACTTC
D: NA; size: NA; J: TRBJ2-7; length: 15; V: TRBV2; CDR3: CASSMGQSSSYEQYF; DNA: TGTGCCAGCAGTATGGGACAATCGAGCTCCTACGAGCAGTACTTC
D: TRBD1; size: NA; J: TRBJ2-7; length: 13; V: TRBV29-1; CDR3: CSVEKDRGLEQYF; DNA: TGCAGCGTTGAAAAGGACAGGGGCCTCGAGCAGTACTTC